This record looks at one T cell receptor (beta chain) sequence and its context. These data originate in a study of blood T cell repertoires in COVID-19. In the study's own analysis: Estimation of nucleated cell counts relied on the amplification of reference gene primers. The data were produced by immunoSEQ multiplex PCR, yet TCRdb's version contains in-frame clones alone and is incomplete. V, J and clone size were drawn from that table, and D and trimming were deduced from the DNA. The sample shows a few hundred thousand clones, about 89% of them seen only once. Trimming left V 0 bases short and J 8 bases short, with 18 bases between. The CDR3 sequence is 16 residues long. The germline CDR1 and CDR2 sequences are SGDLS and YYNGEE.

The TCR was taken from a woman aged 25-40 years with COVID-19, enrolled during active disease. V usage is TRBV9 and J usage is TRBJ2-1; D not certain. The sequenced sample consisted of peripheral blood. CDR3 region: CASSVAKVAAWDEQFF. CDR3 nucleotide sequence: TGTGCCAGCAGCGTAGCTAAGGTAGCTGCGTGGGATGAGCAGTTCTTC.